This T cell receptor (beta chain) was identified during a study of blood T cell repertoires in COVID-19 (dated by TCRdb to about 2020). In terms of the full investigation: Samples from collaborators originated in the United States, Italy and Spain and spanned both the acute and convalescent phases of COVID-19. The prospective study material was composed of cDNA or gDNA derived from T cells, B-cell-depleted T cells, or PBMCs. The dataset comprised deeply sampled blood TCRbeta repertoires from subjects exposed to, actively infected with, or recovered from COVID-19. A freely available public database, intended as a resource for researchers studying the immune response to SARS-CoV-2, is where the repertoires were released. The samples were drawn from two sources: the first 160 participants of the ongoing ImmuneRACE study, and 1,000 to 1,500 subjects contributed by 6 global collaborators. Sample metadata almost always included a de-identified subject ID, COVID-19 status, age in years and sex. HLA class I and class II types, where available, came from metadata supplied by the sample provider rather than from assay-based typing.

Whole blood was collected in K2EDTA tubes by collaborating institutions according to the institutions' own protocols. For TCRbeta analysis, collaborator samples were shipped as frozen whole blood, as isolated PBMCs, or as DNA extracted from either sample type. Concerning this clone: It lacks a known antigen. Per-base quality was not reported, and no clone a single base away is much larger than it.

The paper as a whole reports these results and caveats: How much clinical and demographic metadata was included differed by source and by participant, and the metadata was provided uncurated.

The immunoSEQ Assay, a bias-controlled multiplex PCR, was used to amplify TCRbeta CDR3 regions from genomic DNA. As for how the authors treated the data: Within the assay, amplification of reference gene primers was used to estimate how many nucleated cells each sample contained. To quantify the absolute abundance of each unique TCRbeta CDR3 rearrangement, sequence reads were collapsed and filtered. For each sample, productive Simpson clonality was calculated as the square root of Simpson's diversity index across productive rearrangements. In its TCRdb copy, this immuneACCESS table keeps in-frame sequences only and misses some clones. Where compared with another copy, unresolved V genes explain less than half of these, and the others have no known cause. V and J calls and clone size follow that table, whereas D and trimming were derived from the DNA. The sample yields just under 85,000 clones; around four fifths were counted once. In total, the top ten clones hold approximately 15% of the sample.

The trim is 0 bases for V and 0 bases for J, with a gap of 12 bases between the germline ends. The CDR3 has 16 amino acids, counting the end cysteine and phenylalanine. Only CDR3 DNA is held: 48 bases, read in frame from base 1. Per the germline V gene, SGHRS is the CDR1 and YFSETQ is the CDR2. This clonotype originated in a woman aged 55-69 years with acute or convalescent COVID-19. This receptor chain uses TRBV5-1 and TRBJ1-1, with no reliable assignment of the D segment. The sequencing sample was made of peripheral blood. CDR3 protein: CASSLAFLGMNTEAFF. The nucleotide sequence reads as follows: TGCGCCAGCAGCTTGGCATTCTTGGGCATGAACACTGAAGCTTTCTTT.